The T cell receptor (beta chain) under discussion was sequenced for a study of T-cell memory formation after mild COVID-19. Study-level background: The study found TCR clusters largely donor specific. Study-level points and caveats: Mainly CM and EM harbored the contracting CD4+ clones; mainly EMRA harbored the CD8+ ones. Contracting clones from day 15 to 85 showed balanced CD4/CD8; later expanders favored CD4+.

TCR alpha and TCR beta cDNA libraries with sample barcodes and UMIs came from 5'RACE using constant-segment primers. TCRdb fed the 5' RACE reads into MiXCR, producing one record per CDR3 protein. This sample yields about 290,000 distinct CDR3 sequences, of which under 20% are seen a single time; around 23% belongs to the top ten. This clonotype was seen more than once but under ten times. The antigen is unknown. Germline V CDR1 and CDR2: MNHEY, SVGEGT. The V and J ends lost 0 bases and 0 bases respectively, with 15 bases between them. The CDR3 consists of 18 residues. The chain links TRBV6-2 or TRBV6-3 to TRBJ2-1; D is possibly TRBD1 (6 bases). The specimen sequenced was PBMCs or a T cell subset sorted from them (not recorded which). This TCR was recovered from a man between 18 and 35 years old who had mild COVID-19 (a few samples of this study predate the infection). Cell type and time point are not known. CDR3 in amino acids: CASSYSKDQGRSYNEQFF. The CDR3 DNA reads as TGTGCCAGCAGTTACTCGAAGGATCAGGGGCGCTCCTACAATGAGCAGTTCTTC.